The clone carrying this T cell receptor beta chain has just one count. Its antigen remains unknown. The repertoire was sequenced with immunoSEQ multiplex PCR; TCRdb's copy has only in-frame clones and lacks some. This table holds about 130,000 clones, 93% found once. The CDR3 consists of 13 residues. Trimming removed 3 bases from V and 4 bases from J, with 10 bases in between. Germline CDR1 and CDR2: SGDLS and YYNGEE. This entry is derived from a study of T cell responses to AZD1222 COVID-19 vaccine. Overall study: Timing groups of about 4 and about 12 weeks for second doses were pooled. Regarding the study as a whole: Repertoires were sampled only after the peak T cell response. White British people made up most donors, females outnumbered males, and clonal diversity was possibly underestimated. Seropositive status at baseline applied to only 5 to 7 AZD1222 recipients.

The chain is built from TRBV9 and TRBJ1-1; D is unresolved. The source is an adult in good health. Sequenced here: peripheral blood, sampled on day 0 of AZD1222 vaccination. DNA of the CDR3: TGTGCCAGCAGCGCTGGCTTAAGCACTGAAGCTTTCTTT. This sequence encodes CASSAGLSTEAFF. Supplemented by reference TRBV9 and TRBJ1-1, the full variable domain reads DSGVTQTPKHLITATGQRVTLRCSPRSGDLSVYWYQQSLDQGLQFLIQYYNGEERAKGNILERFSAQQFPDLHSELNLSSLELGDSALYFCASSAGLSTEAFFGQGTRLTVV.